This T cell receptor beta chain emerged from a study of post-analysis software for immune sequencing data (dated by TCRdb to about 2015). At the level of the whole study: The recorded disease courses included relapsing-remitting, secondary progressive and progressive-relapsing multiple sclerosis, and some patients had no subtype annotation. The multiple sclerosis patient repertoires were compared with around ten previously published healthy control repertoires from donors aged about 6 to 28 years. A subset of samples was prepared in parallel using single-end sample barcoding, then pooled and co-amplified after Illumina adapter ligation.

To demonstrate the VDJtools post-analysis software, TCR beta repertoires were profiled from the peripheral blood of roughly 14 young patients with multiple sclerosis. Multiple sclerosis patients were children and adolescents aged about 6 to 15 years. Note on this clonotype: Its recognized antigen is unknown. One base away there is no much larger clone; base qualities are not given.

The paper as a whole reports these results and caveats: When samples were clustered directly using the F measure, samples prepared in the same batch co-clustered strongly, which prompted a batch-effect correction. Compared with controls, multiple sclerosis patients had significantly lower normalized Chao1 diversity, a finding suggesting substantial peripheral T-cell clonal expansion. Significantly higher frequencies in patients than in controls were found for five TRBV segments, including TRBV5-6, TRBV5-1 and TRBV20-1. The multiple sclerosis patient group was slightly younger than the control group.

Preparation of the library involved PCR. Data came from an Illumina HiSeq 2500. Unique molecular identifiers were incorporated into TCR beta cDNA libraries to reduce PCR and sequencing biases. Every 1 to 10 million input T cells yielded 500,000 or so cDNA molecules, meaning each molecule approximated one T cell. Patient libraries were prepared and sequenced with the same protocol used for the earlier healthy control dataset. Samples belonging to the same batch were prepared together, multiplexed and sequenced on a shared HiSeq lane. In the source study's methods: MIGEC was used to process the raw barcoded reads, and molecular identifier groups with only a single read were discarded before consensus assembly and CDR3 extraction. VDJtools was used for post-analysis of the clonotype tables, with diversity normalized by down-sampling every dataset to the smallest sample size. To correct batch-related cross-sample contamination, repertoire overlap clustering matched CDR3 amino acid sequences but not nucleotide sequences. In-frame beta chains were kept once TCRdb had trimmed the public reads at Q25 with fastp and called clones with MiXCR. All rows with the same CDR3 protein become a single entry with the most common DNA and genes. These V and J calls originate from TCRdb's pipeline instead of the authors' own analysis. The table for this sample lists about 560,000 distinct CDR3 sequences; roughly 46% of them were counted only once. Around 1.7% of the sample is in the top ten clones.

The CDR3 starts with the cysteine, ends with the phenylalanine, and has 14 residues. CDR3 DNA is the only sequence kept; it has 42 bases, read in frame from the first base. The germline V gene yields SGHAT for CDR1 and FQNNGV for CDR2. The germline ends are 19 bases apart after V is trimmed by 6 bases and J by 8 bases. This TCR derives from a girl aged 10-17 years with multiple sclerosis. The chain employs TRBV11-2 and TRBJ1-2; the D gene is possibly TRBD1, with 5 bases matching. The sequencing sample was made of blood. At the DNA level, the sequence is TGTGCCAGCAGTCTGACACGGGCCCAGGGAGGCTACACCTTC. This is translated as CASSLTRAQGGYTF.